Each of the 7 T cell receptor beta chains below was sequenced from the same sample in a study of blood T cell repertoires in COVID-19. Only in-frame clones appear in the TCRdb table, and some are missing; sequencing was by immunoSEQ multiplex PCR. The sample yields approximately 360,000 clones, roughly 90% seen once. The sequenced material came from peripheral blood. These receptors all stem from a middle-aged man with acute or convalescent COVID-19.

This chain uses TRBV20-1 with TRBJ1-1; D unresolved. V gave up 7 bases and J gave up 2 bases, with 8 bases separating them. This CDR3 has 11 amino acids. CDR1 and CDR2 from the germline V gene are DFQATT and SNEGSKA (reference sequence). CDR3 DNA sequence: TGCAGTGGGCAGGTAAACACTGAAGCTTTCTTT. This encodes CSGQVNTEAFF.

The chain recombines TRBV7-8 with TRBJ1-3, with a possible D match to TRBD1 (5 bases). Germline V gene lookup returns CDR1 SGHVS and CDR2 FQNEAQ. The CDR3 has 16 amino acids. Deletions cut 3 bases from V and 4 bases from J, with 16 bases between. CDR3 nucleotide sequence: TGTGCCAGCAGCTTCATCCCGGGGGTGTCCGGAAACACCATATATTTT. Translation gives CASSFIPGVSGNTIYF.

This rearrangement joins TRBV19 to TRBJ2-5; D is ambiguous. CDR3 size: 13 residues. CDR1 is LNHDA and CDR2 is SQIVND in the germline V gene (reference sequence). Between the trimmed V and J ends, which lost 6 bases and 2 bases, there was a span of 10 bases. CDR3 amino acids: CASSRYTQETQYF. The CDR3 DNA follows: TGTGCCAGTAGCAGGTACACTCAAGAGACCCAGTACTTC.

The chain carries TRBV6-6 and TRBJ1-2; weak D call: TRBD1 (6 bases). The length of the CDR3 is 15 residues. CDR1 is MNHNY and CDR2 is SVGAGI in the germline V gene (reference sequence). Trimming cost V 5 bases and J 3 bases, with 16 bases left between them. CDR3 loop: CASSQTGSVYYGYTF. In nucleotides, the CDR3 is TGTGCCAGCAGTCAGACAGGATCGGTTTACTATGGCTACACCTTC.

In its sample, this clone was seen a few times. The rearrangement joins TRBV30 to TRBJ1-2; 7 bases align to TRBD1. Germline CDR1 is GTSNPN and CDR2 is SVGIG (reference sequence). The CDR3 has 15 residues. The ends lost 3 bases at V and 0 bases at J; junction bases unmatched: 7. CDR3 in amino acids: CAWSIGTDANYGYTF. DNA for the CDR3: TGTGCCTGGAGCATCGGGACAGACGCTAACTATGGCTACACCTTC.

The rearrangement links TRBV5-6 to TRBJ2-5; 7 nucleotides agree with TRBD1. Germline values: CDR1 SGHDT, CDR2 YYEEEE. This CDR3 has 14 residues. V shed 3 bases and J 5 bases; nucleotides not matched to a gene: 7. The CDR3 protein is CASSSVTGSETQYF. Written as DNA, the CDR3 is TGTGCCAGCAGCTCGGTGACAGGGTCGGAGACCCAGTACTTC.

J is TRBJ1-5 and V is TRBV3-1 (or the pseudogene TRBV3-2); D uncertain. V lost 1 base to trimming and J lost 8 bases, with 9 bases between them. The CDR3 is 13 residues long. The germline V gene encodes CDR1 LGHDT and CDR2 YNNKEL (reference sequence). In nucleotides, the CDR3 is TGTGCCAGCAGCCAAGGCACGGTGGAGCCCCAGCATTTT. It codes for CASSQGTVEPQHF.